The 26 T cell receptor beta chains listed next were all sequenced from one sample in a study of shared clonotypes between healthy human individuals. Using immunoSEQ multiplex PCR, the repertoire was profiled, and TCRdb retains in-frame clones only, with some absent. This sample has about 1.4 million clones, with approximately 96% found just once. The specimen sequenced was naive CD4+ T cells sorted from blood. The subset here: CD45RA+ positively selected. The receptor source for this set is a man aged 30-40 years in good health.

Comments on this clone: At one boundary the junction diverges from the germline segment, which might be a read error. V usage is TRBV7-2 and J usage is TRBJ2-1; 11 bases agree with TRBD2. CDR3 length: 14 residues. CDR1 and CDR2 from the germline V gene are SGHTA and FQGNSA. The CDR3 DNA sequence: TGTGCCAGCAGCTTTAGGCTAGCGGGAGGTCACTGGCTCTTC. Its translation is CASSFRLAGGHWLF.

The chain is built from TRBV29-1 and TRBJ2-2, with 7 bases fitting TRBD2. In germline, CDR1 is SQVTM, CDR2 ANQGSEA. V was pared by 7 bases and J by 2 bases, with 7 bases of the junction left unmatched. The CDR3 has 14 amino acids. The CDR3 DNA sequence: TGCAGCGCCGGACCTAGCGGAAACACCGGGGAGCTGTTTTTT. Amino acid sequence: CSAGPSGNTGELFF.

The chain combines TRBV5-1 with TRBJ2-3; D might be TRBD1 (6 bases). With 0 bases removed from V and 2 bases from J, the gap between germline ends came to 13 bases. The germline gives CDR1 SGHRS, CDR2 YFSETQ. This CDR3 has 16 amino acids. CDR3 nucleotides: TGCGCCAGCAGCTTGGACAGGGTGGCTCTCACAGATACGCAGTATTTT. This encodes CASSLDRVALTDTQYF. Based on the CDR3 plus reference TRBV5-1 and TRBJ2-3, the full variable domain is KAGVTQTPRYLIKTRGQQVTLSCSPISGHRSVSWYQQTPGQGLQFLFEYFSETQRNKGNFPGRFSGRQFSNSRSEMNVSTLELGDSALYLCASSLDRVALTDTQYFGPGTRLTVL.

The CDR3 is CASSYSPVNTEAFF. In nucleotides, the CDR3 is TGTGCCAGCAGTTACTCTCCGGTGAACACTGAAGCTTTCTTT. The rearrangement uses TRBV6-6 and TRBJ1-1; D gene uncertain. Germline CDR1 is MNHNY and CDR2 is SVGAGI (reference sequence). There are 14 residues in the CDR3. V was cut by 0 bases and J by 0 bases, with 5 bases left in between.

The chain employs TRBV5-4 and TRBJ2-1; the match to TRBD2 covers 8 bases. J lost 9 bases, V lost 3 bases, and 8 bases had no gene match. The V gene's germline CDR1 is SGHNT and CDR2 YYREEE (reference sequence). CDR3 length: 14 residues. The CDR3 nucleotides read TGTGCCAGCAGCTCAGAGCGGGAGTACCGTGAGCAGTTCTTC. It yields the protein CASSSEREYREQFF.

The rearrangement uses TRBV6-6 and TRBJ1-2; D possibly corresponds to TRBD1 (5 bases). Trimming cost V 0 bases and J 7 bases, with 12 bases left between them. The CDR3 loop spans 14 amino acids. The germline CDR1 and CDR2 sequences are MNHNY and SVGAGI (reference sequence). The DNA of the CDR3 is TGTGCCAGCAGTTACTCGAAAGGGACTACTGGCTACACCTTC. Residues: CASSYSKGTTGYTF.

V usage is TRBV2 and J usage is TRBJ1-3, with TRBD1 matching over 9 bases. With 5 bases clipped from V and 4 bases from J, the junction kept 9 bases outside the gene matches. This CDR3 spans 16 amino acids. The germline V gene encodes CDR1 SNHLY and CDR2 FYNNEI. Here the CDR3 reads CASSKAGTGIGNTIYF. The CDR3 DNA follows: TGTGCCAGCAGTAAGGCCGGGACAGGGATCGGAAACACCATATATTTT.

The genes are TRBV19 and TRBJ1-5; 7 positions agree with TRBD1. Germline CDR1 LNHDA, CDR2 SQIVND (reference sequence). The trim removed 5 bases at V and 1 base at J, leaving 11 bases unmatched. The CDR3 has 17 amino acids. The CDR3 DNA follows: TGTGCCAGTAGTCCTCCGAGACAGGGAATGAGCAATCAGCCCCAGCATTTT. Protein product: CASSPPRQGMSNQPQHF.

This clone was detected only once. This chain connects TRBV27 to TRBJ2-2; 7 bases map to TRBD2. The germline CDR1 and CDR2 sequences are MNHEY and SMNVEV (reference sequence). The length of the CDR3 is 16 residues. The V segment lost 6 bases and the J segment 4 bases; nucleotides outside the gene matches: 11. CDR3 protein: CASSRHTGGLTGELFF. CDR3 bases: TGTGCCAGCAGCCGGCATACGGGAGGCCTCACCGGGGAGCTGTTTTTT.

The genes are TRBV28 and TRBJ2-3; D call uncertain. Trimming left V 7 bases short and J 2 bases short, with 13 bases between. The CDR3 totals 14 residues. Germline V gene sequence: CDR1 MDHEN, CDR2 SYDVKM. DNA for the CDR3: TGTGCCAGCATCCCCGCATACCACACAGATACGCAGTATTTT. It translates to CASIPAYHTDTQYF.

This chain connects TRBV18 to TRBJ1-2, with D maybe TRBD1 (5 bases). CDR1 and CDR2 (germline): KGHSH, LQKENI. Trimming pared 5 bases from V and 8 bases from J, leaving 21 bases between. The CDR3 runs to 15 residues. CDR3 in amino acids: CASSSTTGGAGGYTF. CDR3 nucleotides: TGTGCCAGCTCATCAACAACGGGAGGGGCAGGCGGCTACACCTTC.

The V and J genes are TRBV6-5 and TRBJ2-3; D gene uncertain. The length of the CDR3 is 14 residues. Germline CDR1 is MNHEY and CDR2 is SVGAGI. The V end lost 2 bases, the J end lost 3 bases, and 9 bases lay between the germline ends. In nucleotides, the CDR3 is TGTGCCAGCAGTTACACGTTAGGAACAGATACGCAGTATTTT. Translating it yields CASSYTLGTDTQYF.

V is TRBV27 and J is TRBJ1-4; D might be TRBD1 (6 bases). The germline V and J ends were trimmed by 0 bases and 0 bases, with 20 bases remaining between them. Germline V gene sequence: CDR1 MNHEY, CDR2 SMNVEV (reference sequence). The CDR3 runs 20 residues. CDR3 DNA sequence: TGTGCCAGCAGTTTATCGAACCTTCCCGGGACACCCACAACTAATGAAAAACTGTTTTTT. It codes for CASSLSNLPGTPTTNEKLFF.

The rearrangement uses TRBV7-6 and TRBJ2-2, with D perhaps matching TRBD2 (5 bases). V was clipped by 5 bases and J by 7 bases, with 20 bases between them. In germline, CDR1 is SGHVS, CDR2 FNYEAQ. The CDR3 is made up of 16 amino acids. The CDR3 region is CASSLMSGSRIGELFF. For the CDR3, the DNA is TGTGCCAGCAGCCTGATGAGCGGTAGCCGTATCGGGGAGCTGTTTTTT.

The CDR3 DNA is TGCGCCAGCACCGCCGTGGGTGGGAGCGGGTACAATGAGCAGTTCTTC. It yields the protein CASTAVGGSGYNEQFF. This chain uses TRBV5-1 with TRBJ2-1; TRBD2 is a possible D gene (6 bases). In germline, CDR1 is SGHRS, CDR2 YFSETQ. V was cut by 6 bases and J by 4 bases, with 20 bases left in between. CDR3 size: 16 residues.

The V call is TRBV7-9, the J call TRBJ1-4; unclear D gene. Germline V lookup: CDR1 SEHNR, CDR2 FQNEAQ (reference sequence). V was clipped by 1 base and J by 8 bases, with 11 bases between them. The CDR3 is 14 amino acids. CDR3 bases: TGTGCCAGCAGCTTAGGTGTAGGGCCGGAAAAACTGTTTTTT. Residues: CASSLGVGPEKLFF.

This chain links TRBV30 with TRBJ1-2, with D hard to call. The CDR3 runs to 11 residues. Deletions cut 6 bases from V and 4 bases from J, with 9 bases between. Germline CDR1 and CDR2: GTSNPN and SVGIG (reference sequence). The CDR3 coding sequence is TGTGCCTGTGAATTTGCCTATGGCTACACCTTC. It encodes CACEFAYGYTF.

The chain is built from TRBV7-9 and TRBJ1-6, with D possibly being TRBD1 (5 bases). Trimming removed 5 bases from V and 6 bases from J, with 14 bases in between. The V gene's germline CDR1 is SEHNR and CDR2 FQNEAQ (reference sequence). The CDR3 spans 15 residues. CDR3 residues: CASSRPTGPNSPLHF. The CDR3 region has the DNA TGTGCCAGCAGCCGTCCGACGGGGCCTAATTCACCCCTCCACTTT. Complete variable domain (other parts from reference TRBV7-9 and TRBJ1-6): DTGVSQNPRHKITKRGQNVTFRCDPISEHNRLYWYRQTLGQGPEFLTYFQNEAQLEKSRLLSDRFSAERPKGSFSTLEIQRTEQGDSAMYLCASSRPTGPNSPLHFGNGTRLTVT.

This clone was detected only once. The chain carries TRBV15 and TRBJ2-5, with no clear D. Trimming cost V 4 bases and J 4 bases, with 10 bases left between them. The CDR3 extends over 13 amino acids. CDR1 and CDR2 from the germline V gene are LNHNV and YYDKDF (reference sequence). CDR3 nucleotides: TGTGCCACCAGCATGAGGTTGGCAGAGACCCAGTACTTC. Translating gives CATSMRLAETQYF.

As to this clone: Other DNA sequences of this sample code for an identical CDR3. This rearrangement joins TRBV27 to TRBJ2-7; D is unresolved. The CDR3 contains 13 residues. Germline values: CDR1 MNHEY, CDR2 SMNVEV (reference sequence). With 3 bases removed from V and 0 bases from J, the gap between germline ends came to 6 bases. The CDR3 DNA is TGTGCCAGCAGTTTGGCGGTCTCCTACGAGCAGTACTTC. It codes for CASSLAVSYEQYF.

A single count supports this clone. The rearrangement joins TRBV11-3 to TRBJ2-5; D is unclear. In germline, CDR1 is SGHNT, CDR2 YENEEA. CDR3 size: 13 residues. V gave up 3 bases and J gave up 4 bases, with 9 bases separating them. DNA for the CDR3: TGTGCCAGCAGCTTTGGGTACCTAGAGACCCAGTACTTC. Translation: CASSFGYLETQYF.

This sequence joins TRBV6-5 and TRBJ2-2; no definite D call. The V and J ends lost 4 bases and 5 bases respectively, with 14 bases between them. Germline V gene sequence: CDR1 MNHEY, CDR2 SVGAGI. This CDR3 spans 15 amino acids. The CDR3, as DNA: TGTGCCAGCAGTTCGCCGGGCCGAAAGACCGGGGAGCTGTTTTTT. Amino acid sequence: CASSSPGRKTGELFF.

This CDR3 is CASSSPPTDEQFF. In DNA, the CDR3 is TGTGCCAGCAGCTCGCCACCCACCGATGAGCAGTTCTTC. J is TRBJ2-1 and V is TRBV11-3; the D is unclear. The CDR3 is made up of 13 amino acids. V lost 4 bases and J 8 bases, leaving 12 bases between the germline ends. Germline V CDR1 and CDR2: SGHNT, YENEEA.

The chain has TRBV5-1 and TRBJ2-7, with D maybe TRBD1 (6 bases). Germline V gives CDR1 SGHRS, CDR2 YFSETQ. This CDR3 contains 17 residues. V gave up 0 bases and J gave up 2 bases, with 18 bases separating them. The CDR3 bases are TGCGCCAGCAGCTTGGTTGGGGGCCGGGACATAACCTACGAGCAGTACTTC. Translating gives CASSLVGGRDITYEQYF.

This chain connects TRBV18 to TRBJ2-5, with 8 bases lining up with TRBD2. CDR3 length equals 14 residues. J was trimmed by 5 bases and V by 6 bases; bases with no gene match: 8. Germline lookup yields CDR1 KGHSH and CDR2 LQKENI. The CDR3 here is CASSQTGGLETQYF. CDR3 coding DNA: TGTGCCAGCTCTCAGACGGGAGGGTTGGAGACCCAGTACTTC.

The rearrangement joins TRBV6-1 to TRBJ1-2; D is unresolved. The CDR3 spans 13 residues. V gave up 10 bases and J gave up 8 bases, with 20 bases separating them. Germline V gene lookup returns CDR1 MNHNS and CDR2 SASEGT. The chain's CDR3 is CATPREGQWGYTF. The CDR3 region has the DNA TGTGCCACCCCACGAGAGGGTCAGTGGGGCTACACCTTC.